The 27 T cell receptor beta chains listed next were all sequenced from one sample in a study of blood T cell repertoires in COVID-19. Repertoires were generated with immunoSEQ multiplex PCR, while TCRdb's copy carries only in-frame clones and drops some. The table includes around 210,000 clones, around 85% detected once. Sequenced input: peripheral blood. The receptors were gathered from a man in his fifties with COVID-19, enrolled during active disease.

Only one count was recorded for this clone. CDR3 bases: TGTGCCAGCAGCTTATACGGCACTAGGATAGCGGGGCGCGGGACAGATACGCAGTATTTT. Translating gives CASSLYGTRIAGRGTDTQYF. The chain has TRBV7-3 and TRBJ2-3, with TRBD2 matching 8 bases. The CDR3 totals 20 residues. CDR1 is SGHTA, CDR2 FQGTGA, per germline. J gave up 3 bases and V 2 bases, and 19 bases lay outside the gene matches.

This clone appeared a few times. This chain uses TRBV29-1 with TRBJ2-7; 13 bases are shared with TRBD2. CDR3 length: 15 amino acids. V was pared by 5 bases and J by 2 bases, with 6 bases of the junction left unmatched. Germline loops: CDR1 SQVTM, CDR2 ANQGSEA. CDR3 sequence: CSVRDGTSGAYEQYF. The CDR3 DNA is TGCAGCGTTCGGGATGGGACTAGCGGGGCCTACGAGCAGTACTTC.

This chain joins TRBV27 and TRBJ2-7, with TRBD1 identical over 8 bases. The germline gives CDR1 MNHEY, CDR2 SMNVEV (reference sequence). J was trimmed by 2 bases and V by 11 bases; bases with no gene match: 11. CDR3 length: 14 residues. The CDR3 region is CASRTGGMAYEQYF. DNA for the CDR3: TGTGCCTCACGAACAGGGGGAATGGCCTACGAGCAGTACTTC.

The genes are TRBV4-2 and TRBJ1-5; D call uncertain. The V end lost 4 bases, the J end lost 4 bases, and 11 bases lay between the germline ends. Germline CDR1 is LGHNA and CDR2 is YNFKEQ. The CDR3 length is 14 residues. The CDR3 sequence is CASSPREGNQPQHF. The DNA of the CDR3 is TGTGCCAGCAGCCCCCGGGAGGGTAATCAGCCCCAGCATTTT.

The V gene is TRBV7-3, the J gene TRBJ2-1; 10 bases match TRBD2. V was clipped by 6 bases and J by 2 bases; unmatched bases: 4. Per the germline V gene, CDR1 is SGHTA and CDR2 is FQGTGA. This CDR3 has 15 amino acids. The CDR3 loop reads CASRQRGGPYNEQFF. CDR3 sequence (DNA): TGTGCCAGCAGGCAGCGGGGGGGCCCCTACAATGAGCAGTTCTTC.

The chain links TRBV6-1 to TRBJ1-1, with D possibly matching TRBD1 (6 bases). Germline assignment: CDR1 MNHNS and CDR2 SASEGT. V was trimmed by 6 bases and J by 6 bases, leaving 11 bases between them. This CDR3 has 12 amino acids. CDR3 bases: TGTGCCAGCAGCCCTCAGGGGCCTGAAGCTTTCTTT. Protein product: CASSPQGPEAFF.

The V call is TRBV3-1 (or the pseudogene TRBV3-2), the J call TRBJ2-1, with D tentatively TRBD1 (5 bases). Germline assignment: CDR1 LGHDT and CDR2 YNNKEL (reference sequence). This CDR3 comprises 13 residues. V lost 4 bases and J 2 bases, leaving 6 bases between the germline ends. This CDR3 is CASSLRAYNEQFF. CDR3 DNA: TGTGCCAGCAGCCTCAGGGCCTACAATGAGCAGTTCTTC.

The V call is TRBV14, the J call TRBJ2-1, with D unresolved. Between the trimmed V and J ends, which lost 4 bases and 6 bases, there was a span of 16 bases. This CDR3 spans 15 amino acids. Germline assignment: CDR1 SGHDN and CDR2 FVKESK. CDR3 nucleotides: TGTGCCAGCAGCCTGACATTAGGATGGCTCAATGAGCAGTTCTTC. Amino acid sequence: CASSLTLGWLNEQFF.

V and J are TRBV29-1 and TRBJ1-4; TRBD1 is a possible D gene (6 bases). Trimming left V 5 bases short and J 7 bases short, with 14 bases between. Germline assignment: CDR1 SQVTM and CDR2 ANQGSEA. The CDR3 covers 13 residues. DNA for the CDR3: TGCAGCGTTAAGGGGGGGCCAAGTGAAAAACTGTTTTTT. Its protein product is CSVKGGPSEKLFF.

This chain links TRBV2 with TRBJ1-2; D is ambiguous. V was clipped by 3 bases and J by 4 bases, with 18 bases between them. The CDR3 covers 16 residues. In germline, CDR1 is SNHLY, CDR2 FYNNEI. CDR3 in amino acids: CASSEREAGSPYGYTF. The CDR3 coding sequence is TGTGCCAGCAGTGAGCGGGAGGCAGGCAGCCCCTATGGCTACACCTTC.

This chain joins TRBV3-1 (or the pseudogene TRBV3-2) and TRBJ2-1, with D maybe TRBD1 (5 bases). V was clipped by 3 bases and J by 2 bases, with 5 bases between them. The CDR3 runs 13 residues. Germline loops: CDR1 LGHDT, CDR2 YNNKEL (reference sequence). DNA for the CDR3: TGTGCCAGCAGCCAGACAGCCTACAATGAGCAGTTCTTC. Translating it yields CASSQTAYNEQFF.

This chain connects TRBV28 to TRBJ1-2, with a tentative D call TRBD1 (5 bases). Germline V gene sequence: CDR1 MDHEN, CDR2 SYDVKM. Trimming pared 6 bases from V and 5 bases from J, leaving 13 bases between. The CDR3 spans 13 residues. CDR3: CASSLTARYGYTF. The CDR3 DNA reads TGTGCCAGCAGCCTGACAGCGAGGTATGGCTACACCTTC.

The chain recombines TRBV10-3 with TRBJ1-2; no definite D call. The CDR3 covers 12 residues. Trimming left V 5 bases short and J 8 bases short, with 12 bases between. CDR1 is ENHRY, CDR2 SYGVKD, per germline. This CDR3 is CAISPTVGGYTF. CDR3 coding DNA: TGTGCCATCAGTCCAACGGTCGGGGGCTACACCTTC.

The gene calls are TRBV27 and TRBJ2-5, with 11 bases that match TRBD2. The V segment lost 6 bases and the J segment 1 base; nucleotides outside the gene matches: 7. CDR3 length equals 16 residues. Germline V gene data show CDR1 as MNHEY and CDR2 as SMNVEV (reference sequence). The CDR3 is CASRYLAGGFQETQYF. CDR3 bases: TGTGCCAGCAGATACCTAGCGGGGGGCTTCCAAGAGACCCAGTACTTC.

The chain couples TRBV30 to TRBJ2-7; 10 bases agree with TRBD1. The junction had 12 bases not matched to a gene; V was cut back by 5 bases and J by 2 bases. Germline values: CDR1 GTSNPN, CDR2 SVGIG (reference sequence). The CDR3 consists of 16 residues. The CDR3 nucleotides are TGTGCCTGGGGGGGAGAGGGACAGGGGAACCCCTACGAGCAGTACTTC. It specifies CAWGGEGQGNPYEQYF.

The chain carries TRBV7-8 and TRBJ2-7; maybe TRBD2 (6 bases). Germline values: CDR1 SGHVS, CDR2 FQNEAQ. This CDR3 is 16 amino acids long. V lost 2 bases and J 0 bases, leaving 14 bases between the germline ends. The DNA for the CDR3 is TGTGCCAGCAGCTTAACGGCGCGGGGCCTCTCCTACGAGCAGTACTTC. Residues: CASSLTARGLSYEQYF.

The V call is TRBV2, the J call TRBJ1-6; D remains unclear. Looked up from germline, CDR1 is SNHLY and CDR2 is FYNNEI. The CDR3 is 12 residues long. V lost 4 bases and J 5 bases, leaving 3 bases between the germline ends. CDR3 DNA: TGTGCCAGCAGTGCCAATAATTCACCCCTCCACTTT. This translates into CASSANNSPLHF.

The chain uses TRBV7-9 and TRBJ1-2; maybe TRBD1 (5 bases). The CDR3 spans 14 residues. With 1 base removed from V and 4 bases from J, the gap between germline ends came to 10 bases. Germline loops: CDR1 SEHNR, CDR2 FQNEAQ (reference sequence). The chain's CDR3 is CASSLGTGAYGYTF. The CDR3 DNA follows: TGTGCCAGCAGCTTAGGCACAGGAGCCTATGGCTACACCTTC.

This rearrangement joins TRBV18 to TRBJ1-4; TRBD1 agrees at 8 bases. With 3 bases clipped from V and 3 bases from J, the junction kept 3 bases outside the gene matches. The CDR3 loop spans 15 amino acids. Germline V gene sequence: CDR1 KGHSH, CDR2 LQKENI. CDR3 in DNA: TGTGCCAGCTCACCGCAGGGGGCGCCTAATGAAAAACTGTTTTTT. Protein product: CASSPQGAPNEKLFF.

The sample holds many counts of this clone. The genes are TRBV29-1 and TRBJ2-1; TRBD2 matches at 12 bases. The CDR3 is 18 amino acids. V shed 2 bases and J 8 bases; nucleotides not matched to a gene: 16. Germline V gives CDR1 SQVTM, CDR2 ANQGSEA. CDR3 nucleotide sequence: TGCAGCGTTGAACCTCCCCCTAGCGGGGGGGCCTTTTTCGATGAGCAGTTCTTC. Translated: CSVEPPPSGGAFFDEQFF.

This rearrangement joins TRBV15 to TRBJ2-5, with 8 bases aligning to TRBD2. Germline CDR1 reads LNHNV; CDR2 reads YYDKDF (reference sequence). The J segment lost 1 base and the V segment lost 0 bases, leaving 10 bases of the junction unmatched. This CDR3 region has 18 residues. CDR3 nucleotides: TGTGCCACCAGCAGAGATCGAGGCGAGCGGGGGACCCAAGAGACCCAGTACTTC. Encoded protein: CATSRDRGERGTQETQYF.

The CDR3 sequence is CASRTTGINTEAFF. The CDR3 DNA sequence: TGTGCCAGCAGGACGACAGGGATCAACACTGAAGCTTTCTTT. J is TRBJ1-1 and V is TRBV6-5; TRBD1 matches at 7 bases. The CDR3 has 14 residues. CDR1 is MNHEY, CDR2 SVGAGI, per germline. Germline trimming cut 6 bases from V and 2 bases from J; bases unmatched to any gene: 6.

The chain joins TRBV5-4 to TRBJ2-2; 8 positions agree with TRBD1. Germline V gene sequence: CDR1 SGHNT, CDR2 YYREEE (reference sequence). The length of the CDR3 is 15 residues. After removal of 5 bases from V and 4 bases from J, the junction contained 7 bases not matched to a gene. The CDR3 DNA follows: TGTGCCAGCAGTTCCGGGACAGGAAGCACCGGGGAGCTGTTTTTT. Translated: CASSSGTGSTGELFF.

The CDR3 reads CAWSVLGSGGSGYTF. The CDR3 DNA sequence: TGTGCCTGGAGTGTCCTTGGATCCGGGGGTAGTGGCTACACCTTC. The chain carries TRBV30 and TRBJ1-2, with D possibly being TRBD1 (5 bases). The CDR3 covers 15 residues. Germline values: CDR1 GTSNPN, CDR2 SVGIG (reference sequence). Trimming stripped 0 bases from V and 7 bases from J, with 18 bases between.

The chain has TRBV18 and TRBJ2-5, with 8 bases fitting TRBD1. J gave up 4 bases and V 3 bases, and 7 bases lay outside the gene matches. From germline, CDR1 is KGHSH and CDR2 LQKENI. The CDR3 is 15 residues long. This CDR3 is CASSPRRQGRETQYF. The CDR3 DNA sequence: TGTGCCAGCTCACCCCGACGACAGGGGAGAGAGACCCAGTACTTC.

V usage is TRBV18 and J usage is TRBJ1-1; no clear D gene. The CDR3 consists of 14 residues. Per the germline V gene, CDR1 is KGHSH and CDR2 is LQKENI. V was shortened by 1 base and J by 1 base, with 7 bases between the two germline ends. The CDR3 bases are TGTGCCAGCTCACCACTCAGGAAGAACACTGAAGCTTTCTTT. Amino acids: CASSPLRKNTEAFF.

This clone was detected once. The CDR3 nucleotides are TGTGCCAGTAGTATCGGCAGACTAGCGCCCTACCAAGAGACCCAGTACTTC. As protein: CASSIGRLAPYQETQYF. The V gene is TRBV19, the J gene TRBJ2-5; 8 positions match TRBD2. Trimming cost V 3 bases and J 0 bases; bases outside gene matches: 9. The CDR3 length is 17 residues. Germline-derived CDR1 and CDR2 are LNHDA and SQIVND (reference sequence).